The 2 T cell receptor beta chains reported below all come from one sample, sequenced in a study of CD8+ T cells in alopecia areata. Extracted RNA was reverse transcribed, and the resulting cDNA served as sequencing template. Measured with immunoSEQ multiplex PCR; TCRdb has only the in-frame clones, and not every one. Here the sample spans 90,000 to 130,000 clones, 55% to 60% being singletons. Sequencing used NKG2D-low CD8+ T cells sorted from blood. The receptor set was obtained from a human donor with alopecia areata.

The chain is built from TRBV4-1 and TRBJ2-1; TRBD2 aligns across 8 bases. Unmatched junction bases numbered 1, after V lost 1 base and J lost 11 bases. The CDR3 is 12 residues long. CDR1 and CDR2 from the germline V gene are MGHRA and YSYEKL. The CDR3 sequence is CASSQASGQQFF. The CDR3 region has the DNA TGCGCCAGCAGCCAAGCTAGCGGGCAGCAGTTCTTC.

This clone has only one observation. The rearrangement links TRBV27 to TRBJ1-2; 8 bases are shared with TRBD1. Looked up from germline, CDR1 is MNHEY and CDR2 is SMNVEV (reference sequence). CDR3 size: 16 residues. J gave up 7 bases and V 4 bases, and 14 bases lay outside the gene matches. In DNA, the CDR3 is TGTGCCAGCAGTTCCTCCCAGGGACAGGTTGCCTTTGGCTACACCTTC. This translates into CASSSSQGQVAFGYTF.